The rows below give T cell receptor beta chains drawn from one sample of a study of regulatory T cells in long-lasting Graves disease. MiXCR, applied by TCRdb to the multiplex PCR reads, yields one record per CDR3 protein. The top ten clones hold approximately 28% of a sample with 390,000 or so distinct CDR3 sequences, 20% to 25% of them seen once. The sequencing used peripheral blood mononuclear cells (PBMCs), collected when the disease was refractory, from a patient treated with antithyroid drugs. These receptors were obtained from a woman aged 35 to 49 with Graves disease. CDR3s include the opening cysteine and the closing phenylalanine or tryptophan. The order of the fields is J gene, V gene, CDR3 protein.

TRBJ1-2,TRBV6-1,CASSPTWAGNYGYTF
TRBJ2-2,TRBV10-3,CAISRDPTLTGELFF
TRBJ2-5,TRBV28,CASLSGTEETQYF
TRBJ2-3,TRBV11-2,CASSEFPGQGADTQYF
TRBJ2-7,TRBV28,CASSSDSEQYF
TRBJ1-2,TRBV19,CAGRQGLDGYTF
TRBJ1-5,TRBV20-1,CSAYLRDTRSPQHF
TRBJ2-1,TRBV28,CASKYLTDAGVEQFF
TRBJ2-5,TRBV20-1,CSARVPGQGHQETQYF
TRBJ2-2,TRBV7-3,CASSSTPDGIGELFF
TRBJ1-1,TRBV2,CASRGLKGNTEAFF
TRBJ1-6,TRBV28,CASTGASNSPLHF
TRBJ1-1,TRBV11-1,CASSSLWAFGTEAFF
TRBJ1-1,TRBV19,CASSIKGGNTEAFF
TRBJ2-5,TRBV7-9,CASSLLALREAPGETQYF
TRBJ1-2,TRBV2,CASGNRVAYGYTF
TRBJ2-3,TRBV11-1,CASSRGMDTQYF
TRBJ1-1,TRBV5-1,CASSLAQPMNTEAFF
TRBJ2-4,TRBV20-1,CSAPQGAKNIQYF
TRBJ1-1,TRBV29-1,CSGDGPGWTEAFF
TRBJ2-2,TRBV30,CAWSMRQHGELFF
TRBJ2-5,TRBV20-1,CSARVAGEETQYF
TRBJ1-1,TRBV5-4,CASSPRDRGLEAFF
TRBJ1-5,TRBV19,CASSDRQLQPQHF
TRBJ2-6,TRBV11-2,CASSLVLGSLGGANVLTF
TRBJ1-5,TRBV28,CASSLLAGGSNQPQHF
TRBJ1-2,TRBV2,CASTPGQSYGYTF
TRBJ1-2,TRBV7-3,CASSFSPEYGYTF
TRBJ1-1,TRBV11-1,CASSLVWGKVTEAFF
TRBJ1-1,TRBV29-1,CSSRYGKNTEAFF
TRBJ2-2,TRBV7-3,CASSLPAGTNTGELFF
TRBJ2-7,TRBV6-9,CASSSISGFVYEQYF
TRBJ2-5,TRBV5-1,CASSLDGRGGQETQYF
TRBJ2-7,TRBV28,CASKTSPYEQYF
TRBJ2-7,TRBV12-3/TRBV12-4,CASSGAGTGIGEQYF
TRBJ1-6,TRBV28,CASRQGGLNTEAWRF
TRBJ2-7,TRBV18,CASSRSGEGSYEQYF
TRBJ2-7,TRBV20-1,CSAGDGGLAGFEQYF
TRBJ1-2,TRBV7-3,CASSFGRGKGGYTF
TRBJ2-7,TRBV7-2,CASSSKPGQGSYEQYF
TRBJ1-2,TRBV20-1,CSAPDSYGYTF
TRBJ1-1,TRBV13,CASSFPGYTEAFF
TRBJ2-7,TRBV28,CASSDPPRTSTYEQYF
TRBJ2-1,TRBV2,CASRLAGGFNEQFF
TRBJ2-3,TRBV5-6,CASSLHGSPGDTQYF
TRBJ2-5,TRBV2,CASSLPDGQETQYF
TRBJ1-5,TRBV7-2,CASSLSRGQGFMRNQPQHF
TRBJ1-1,TRBV7-9,CASSPSKLEGAFF
TRBJ2-1,TRBV28,CASSLARVNEQFF
TRBJ1-3,TRBV12-3/TRBV12-4,CASSSDRVRNTIYF
TRBJ1-5,TRBV6-5,CASSSRTYSNQPQHF
TRBJ2-1,TRBV7-2,CASSLGTNPSGRIYNEQFF
TRBJ2-5,TRBV29-1,CSVESGERQETQYF
TRBJ2-2,TRBV6-1,CASRDPIRDTNTGELFF
TRBJ2-4,TRBV2,CASTLTAKNIQYF
TRBJ2-7,TRBV28,CASSRTSGRSVWYEQYF
TRBJ1-1,TRBV3-1,CASSPQRTSEAFF